A single sample gave rise to the 14 T cell receptor beta chains below, sequenced in a study of technical replicates of blood from several donors. This table comes from immunoSEQ multiplex PCR, and its TCRdb copy is limited to in-frame clones, with some not included. This sample has about 100,000 clones, with 90% to 95% found just once. Material for sequencing was T cells isolated from PBMCs. All receptors derive from a human donor in good health.

The chain combines TRBV12-5 with TRBJ1-1; D is unclear. Trimming took 4 bases from V and 1 from J, leaving 7 bases between them. This CDR3 has 13 residues. Germline V gene data show CDR1 as LGHNT and CDR2 as FRNRAP. In DNA form, the CDR3 reads TGTGCTAGTGGTTACACCAAGAACACTGAAGCTTTCTTT. This encodes CASGYTKNTEAFF.

The chain has TRBV9 and TRBJ2-1, with D uncertain. V gave up 3 bases and J gave up 9 bases, with 10 bases separating them. The germline V gene has CDR1 SGDLS and CDR2 YYNGEE. The CDR3 runs 12 residues. DNA for the CDR3: TGTGCCAGCAGCGGTAACTTCGGTGAGCAGTTCTTC. This codes for CASSGNFGEQFF.

The J gene is TRBJ2-1, the V gene TRBV7-9; tentatively, D is TRBD2 (5 bases). Trimming pared 4 bases from V and 3 bases from J, leaving 19 bases between. The CDR3 has 17 residues. CDR1 and CDR2 from the germline V gene are SEHNR and FQNEAQ (reference sequence). CDR3 protein: CASSSPLGESFYNEQFF. The DNA of the CDR3 is TGTGCCAGCAGCTCCCCTTTGGGAGAGAGTTTCTACAATGAGCAGTTCTTC.

This clone was counted only a few times. This chain links TRBV4-1 with TRBJ2-7, with 8 bases that match TRBD1. The CDR3 length is 14 residues. V trimming: 4 bases; J trimming: 5 bases; junction bases outside the gene matches: 7. Germline V lookup: CDR1 MGHRA, CDR2 YSYEKL. CDR3 sequence (DNA): TGCGCCAGCAGCCCGGGACAGGCCCAAGACGAGCAGTACTTC. This encodes CASSPGQAQDEQYF.

This sequence joins TRBV18 and TRBJ2-7, with 11 positions matching TRBD1. Trimming cost V 5 bases and J 3 bases; bases outside gene matches: 6. Per the germline V gene, CDR1 is KGHSH and CDR2 is LQKENI. The CDR3 contains 15 residues. This chain's CDR3 is CASSVLGTGGYEQYF. The CDR3 DNA sequence: TGTGCCAGCTCAGTTCTAGGGACAGGGGGCTACGAGCAGTACTTC.

This sequence joins TRBV20-1 and TRBJ1-1; D gene uncertain. The germline V and J ends were trimmed by 8 bases and 1 base, with 8 bases remaining between them. This CDR3 has 11 amino acids. Germline V gene lookup returns CDR1 DFQATT and CDR2 SNEGSKA (reference sequence). The CDR3 here is CSQRGNTEAFF. The CDR3 nucleotides read TGCAGTCAACGGGGGAACACTGAAGCTTTCTTT.

The chain joins TRBV19 to TRBJ2-6, with TRBD1 matching 9 bases. Germline V lookup: CDR1 LNHDA, CDR2 SQIVND (reference sequence). V was clipped by 7 bases and J by 3 bases; unmatched bases: 7. This CDR3 comprises 16 residues. In nucleotides, the CDR3 is TGTGCCAGTACACGGACAGGGGATCGTGGGGCCAACGTCCTGACTTTC. This encodes CASTRTGDRGANVLTF.

Details on this clone: Here the CDR3 omits its conserved ending phenylalanine or tryptophan, so a read error is the likely source. The limits of the CDR3 on the DNA are not certain, so only TCRdb's listed CDR3 is given. The chain is built from TRBV5-8 and TRBJ2-7; the table's D gene call, TRBD2, was not cross checked with the DNA. The CDR3 comprises 13 residues, both ends counted. CDR1 is SGHTS, CDR2 YDEGEE, per germline. CDR3 residues: CASSLSGTKTAKL.

The chain joins TRBV6-5 to TRBJ1-2; the D gene is possibly TRBD1 (6 bases). The CDR3 length is 14 residues. Germline CDR1 reads MNHEY; CDR2 reads SVGAGI. V gave up 2 bases and J gave up 4 bases, with 11 bases separating them. CDR3 region: CASSYGSRGYGYTF. As DNA, the CDR3 is TGTGCCAGCAGTTACGGATCCAGGGGCTATGGCTACACCTTC.

The chain combines TRBV30 with TRBJ1-1; D may be TRBD1 (5 bases). Per the germline V gene, CDR1 is GTSNPN and CDR2 is SVGIG (reference sequence). CDR3 size: 13 residues. Trimming cost V 2 bases and J 2 bases, with 9 bases left between them. The CDR3 nucleotides read TGTGCCTGGAGTAGGGGCCCCAACACTGAAGCTTTCTTT. It is translated as CAWSRGPNTEAFF.

CDR3 amino acids: CASSTPPGTVYEQYF. CDR3 bases: TGTGCCAGTAGTACGCCGCCCGGGACAGTCTACGAGCAGTACTTC. The genes are TRBV19 and TRBJ2-7, with 7 positions matching TRBD1. The CDR3 sequence is 15 residues long. The germline V gene encodes CDR1 LNHDA and CDR2 SQIVND (reference sequence). With 4 bases clipped from V and 3 bases from J, the junction kept 9 bases outside the gene matches.

The chain couples TRBV14 to TRBJ2-2, with no clear D. This CDR3 spans 14 amino acids. V was clipped by 4 bases and J by 1 base, with 7 bases between them. Germline loops: CDR1 SGHDN, CDR2 FVKESK. The CDR3 DNA follows: TGTGCCAGCAGCCCAAGACAGAACACCGGGGAGCTGTTTTTT. Translating gives CASSPRQNTGELFF.

V and J are TRBV11-2 and TRBJ1-1; D is unclear. Trimming stripped 1 base from V and 7 bases from J, with 10 bases between. This CDR3 is built from 13 residues. Germline CDR1 reads SGHAT; CDR2 reads FQNNGV. The CDR3 DNA follows: TGTGCCAGCAGCTTAGTTTCCTCCTTTGAAGCTTTCTTT. Translated, it gives CASSLVSSFEAFF.

The J gene is TRBJ1-2, the V gene TRBV27; perhaps TRBD1 as D (5 bases). Per germline, CDR1 MNHEY and CDR2 SMNVEV (reference sequence). The CDR3 length is 14 residues. Trimming removed 7 bases from V and 1 base from J, with 13 bases in between. The CDR3 coding sequence is TGTGCCAGCACCGACAGCACCCTTAACTATGGCTACACCTTC. Its protein is CASTDSTLNYGYTF.